This T cell receptor (beta chain) came from a study of blood T cells in healthy people across ages. Findings of the study overall: Unsorted PBMCs prevented conclusive naive versus antigen-experienced comparison. The study lacked donor CMV status, which possibly confounded expanded clonotype changes.

The germline gives CDR1 MGHRA, CDR2 YSYEKL. Trimming took 0 bases from V and 2 from J, leaving 10 bases between them. This CDR3 comprises 15 residues. There are many counts of this clonotype. The antigen is undetermined. A sample-barcoded 5' primer and a J-beta primer mix were used in a second PCR of roughly 7 to 11 cycles. Each CDR3 protein gets one entry after TCRdb re-called the 5' RACE reads with MiXCR. The sample lists about 1.8 million distinct CDR3 sequences; about 49% were seen once. V is TRBV4-1 and J is TRBJ2-5; the D is unclear. The sequence was obtained from a woman aged 40 to 55 in good health. The sequenced sample was blood. The CDR3 loop is CASSQEGQSQETQYF. Here the CDR3 DNA reads TGCGCCAGCAGCCAAGAGGGCCAGTCTCAAGAGACCCAGTACTTC.